The 17 T cell receptor beta chains listed next were all sequenced from one sample in a study of early T cells in non-severe SARS-CoV-2 infection. One entry per CDR3 protein, called by TCRdb with MiXCR from the 5' RACE reads. There are 45,000 to 55,000 distinct CDR3 sequences in the sample; approximately 6.2% occur only once, and 3% to 4% lies in the top ten. The sample consisted of whole blood. Source of these receptors: an adult who was a healthcare worker with PCR-confirmed SARS-CoV-2 infection or an uninfected control (not recorded which).

V is TRBV7-9 and J is TRBJ1-6; D remains ambiguous. CDR1 is SEHNR, CDR2 FQNEAQ, per germline (reference sequence). The CDR3 sequence is 14 residues long. Trimming stripped 5 bases from V and 7 bases from J, with 12 bases between. DNA of the CDR3: TGTGCCAGCAGCCCAGCCCTGCCAAATTCACCCCTCCACTTT. Translating gives CASSPALPNSPLHF. Full variable domain (outside the CDR3, taken from reference TRBV7-9 and TRBJ1-6): DTGVSQNPRHKITKRGQNVTFRCDPISEHNRLYWYRQTLGQGPEFLTYFQNEAQLEKSRLLSDRFSAERPKGSFSTLEIQRTEQGDSAMYLCASSPALPNSPLHFGNGTRLTVT.

This clonotype was detected ten times or more. V is TRBV5-6 and J is TRBJ2-7, with D perhaps matching TRBD1 (6 bases). Germline CDR1 and CDR2: SGHDT and YYEEEE. CDR3 length: 11 amino acids. Trimming removed 0 bases from V and 11 bases from J, with 9 bases in between. DNA for the CDR3: TGTGCCAGCAGCTTGGTGGGACACGAGTACTTC. Translation gives CASSLVGHEYF.

This clonotype has a handful of counts. The genes are TRBV27 and TRBJ2-7; D is perhaps TRBD1 (6 bases). V was pared by 5 bases and J by 7 bases, with 12 bases between. Germline loops: CDR1 MNHEY, CDR2 SMNVEV (reference sequence). The CDR3 sequence is 12 residues long. CDR3 DNA: TGTGCCAGCAGTACTGACAGGAGGGAGCAGTACTTC. Translating gives CASSTDRREQYF.

This chain links TRBV6-2 or TRBV6-3 with TRBJ2-3; D is uncertain. This CDR3 contains 15 residues. The V end lost 1 base, the J end lost 5 bases, and 13 bases lay between the germline ends. Germline CDR1 and CDR2: MNHEY and SVGEGT. CDR3 in DNA: TGTGCCAGCAGTTACTGGGGTGATGGGCAAGATACGCAGTATTTT. Protein product: CASSYWGDGQDTQYF.

V is TRBV6-1 and J is TRBJ1-5, with D tentatively TRBD1 (5 bases). CDR1 and CDR2 from the germline V gene are MNHNS and SASEGT. V lost 1 base and J 9 bases, leaving 13 bases between the germline ends. The length of the CDR3 is 14 residues. The CDR3 loop reads CASSEVKRGRPQHF. The CDR3 bases are TGTGCCAGCAGTGAAGTTAAGAGGGGAAGGCCCCAGCATTTT.

This clonotype was counted at least ten times. V gene TRBV7-2 combines with J gene TRBJ2-7; D ambiguous. CDR3 length: 15 residues. CDR1 is SGHTA and CDR2 is FQGNSA in the germline V gene. Trimming shortened V by 1 base and J by 0 bases, and 10 bases separated the two germline ends. The CDR3 DNA reads TGTGCCAGCAGCTTAGGACGGAAAAGCTCCTACGAGCAGTACTTC. Translation gives CASSLGRKSSYEQYF.

This clonotype occurred many times. The CDR3 DNA reads as TGCGCCAGCAGCCAGGGGACGGGAAACTATGGCTACACCTTC. The encoded protein is CASSQGTGNYGYTF. The chain couples TRBV4-1 to TRBJ1-2; possibly TRBD1 for D (5 bases). Germline assignment: CDR1 MGHRA and CDR2 YSYEKL. There are 14 residues in the CDR3. Trimming removed 3 bases from V and 2 bases from J, with 10 bases in between.

In its sample, this clonotype was seen a few times. The gene calls are TRBV6-5 and TRBJ1-1; D not certain. Germline values: CDR1 MNHEY, CDR2 SVGAGI. V dropped 4 bases and J dropped 10 bases, with 22 bases sitting between them. The CDR3 has 15 amino acids. The CDR3 loop is CASSSYLTGPAGAFF. DNA for the CDR3: TGTGCCAGCAGTTCCTACCTCACCGGGCCAGCCGGAGCTTTCTTT.

The rearrangement uses TRBV20-1 and TRBJ1-1; the D is unclear. This CDR3 has 15 amino acids. Germline CDR1 is DFQATT and CDR2 is SNEGSKA (reference sequence). Trimming pared 3 bases from V and 6 bases from J, leaving 20 bases between. The CDR3 here is CSASRSGRLRPEAFF. The DNA for the CDR3 is TGCAGTGCTAGTCGCTCGGGCAGACTTCGTCCTGAAGCTTTCTTT.

The rearrangement joins TRBV12-3 or TRBV12-4 to TRBJ1-2; D not resolved. The CDR3 totals 14 residues. V was cut by 2 bases and J by 2 bases, with 9 bases left in between. This CDR3 is CASSLNFHNYGYTF. DNA for the CDR3: TGTGCCAGCAGTTTAAATTTCCACAACTATGGCTACACCTTC.

This clonotype was observed a handful of times. J is TRBJ1-1 and V is TRBV18, with D unclear. The CDR3 is 15 amino acids. CDR1 is KGHSH, CDR2 LQKENI, per germline. The V end lost 3 bases, the J end lost 1 base, and 12 bases lay between the germline ends. In DNA, the CDR3 is TGTGCCAGCTCACCTCGTACGGGCCAGAACACTGAAGCTTTCTTT. Its translation: CASSPRTGQNTEAFF.

The sample holds many counts of this clonotype. The chain links TRBV15 to TRBJ2-3, with D perhaps matching TRBD1 (6 bases). The CDR3 is 14 amino acids. V dropped 6 bases and J dropped 3 bases, with 13 bases sitting between them. CDR1 and CDR2 (germline): LNHNV, YYDKDF (reference sequence). The CDR3 loop is CATRGRQATDTQYF. The CDR3, as DNA: TGTGCCACCAGGGGTCGACAGGCGACAGATACGCAGTATTTT.

This clonotype was observed at least ten times. V gene TRBV11-2 combines with J gene TRBJ1-1; no firm D call. The CDR3 consists of 13 residues. From germline, CDR1 is SGHAT and CDR2 FQNNGV. Trimming took 5 bases from V and 2 from J, leaving 9 bases between them. The CDR3 loop reads CASSQSRNTEAFF. Here the CDR3 DNA reads TGTGCCAGCAGCCAATCCCGAAACACTGAAGCTTTCTTT.

This clonotype was detected ten times or more. The V gene is TRBV6-4, the J gene TRBJ2-7; 7 nucleotides agree with TRBD1. The germline V gene has CDR1 MRHNA and CDR2 SNTAGT. V dropped 11 bases and J dropped 2; count of bases not matched to a gene: 12. The CDR3 sequence is 14 residues long. The CDR3 reads CAEPRRDSTYEQYF. In DNA, the CDR3 is TGTGCCGAGCCCCGTCGGGACAGTACCTACGAGCAGTACTTC.

V and J are TRBV20-1 and TRBJ1-1; 9 bases align to TRBD1. CDR3 length: 14 residues. The trim removed 4 bases at V and 5 bases at J, leaving 8 bases unmatched. CDR1 and CDR2 from the germline V gene are DFQATT and SNEGSKA (reference sequence). The CDR3 nucleotides read TGCAGTGCTATCATACAGGGGGCCGGGACTGAAGCTTTCTTT. This codes for CSAIIQGAGTEAFF.

This clonotype showed up many times. This chain uses TRBV4-3 with TRBJ2-1; D assignment may be TRBD1 or TRBD2 (5 bases each). The CDR3 contains 16 residues. Trimming took off 0 bases at V and 4 bases at J, with 13 bases between the two ends. Germline V lookup: CDR1 LGHNA, CDR2 YSLEER. The CDR3 spells CASSQDMRGSYNEQFF. The CDR3 region has the DNA TGCGCCAGCAGCCAAGATATGAGGGGCTCGTACAATGAGCAGTTCTTC.

The genes are TRBV20-1 and TRBJ2-3; no definite D call. This CDR3 comprises 14 residues. Looked up from germline, CDR1 is DFQATT and CDR2 is SNEGSKA (reference sequence). The V end was cut by 2 bases, the J end by 2 bases, with 11 bases between. The CDR3 sequence: CSARWQRSTDTQYF. In nucleotides, the CDR3 is TGCAGTGCTAGATGGCAGCGATCCACAGATACGCAGTATTTT.